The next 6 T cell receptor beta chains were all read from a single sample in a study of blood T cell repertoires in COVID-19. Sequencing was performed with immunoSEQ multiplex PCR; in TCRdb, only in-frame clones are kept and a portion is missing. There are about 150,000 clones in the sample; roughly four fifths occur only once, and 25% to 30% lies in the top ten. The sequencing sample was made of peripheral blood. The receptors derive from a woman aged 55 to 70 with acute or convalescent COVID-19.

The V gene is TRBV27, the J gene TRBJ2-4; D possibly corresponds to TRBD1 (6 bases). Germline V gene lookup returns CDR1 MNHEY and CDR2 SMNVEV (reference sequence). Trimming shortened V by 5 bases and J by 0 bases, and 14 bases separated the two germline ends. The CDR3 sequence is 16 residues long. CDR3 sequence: CASSPGHGLAKNIQYF. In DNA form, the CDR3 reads TGTGCCAGCAGTCCGGGACACGGACTAGCCAAAAACATTCAGTACTTC.

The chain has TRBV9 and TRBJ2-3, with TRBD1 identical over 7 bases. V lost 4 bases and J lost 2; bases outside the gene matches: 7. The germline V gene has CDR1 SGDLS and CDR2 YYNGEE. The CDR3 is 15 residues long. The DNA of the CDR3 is TGTGCCAGCAGCTTGAGACAGGGCAACACAGATACGCAGTATTTT. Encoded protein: CASSLRQGNTDTQYF.

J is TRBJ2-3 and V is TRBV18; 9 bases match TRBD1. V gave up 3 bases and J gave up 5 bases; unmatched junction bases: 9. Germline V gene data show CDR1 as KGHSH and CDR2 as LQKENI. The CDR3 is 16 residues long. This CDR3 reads CASSPYGQGNGDTQYF. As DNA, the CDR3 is TGTGCCAGCTCACCTTACGGACAGGGGAACGGAGATACGCAGTATTTT.

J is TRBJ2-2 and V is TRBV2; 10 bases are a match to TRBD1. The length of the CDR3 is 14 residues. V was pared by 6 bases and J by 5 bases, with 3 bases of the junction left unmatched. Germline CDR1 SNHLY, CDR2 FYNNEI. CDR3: CASRPGQGTGELFF. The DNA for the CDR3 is TGTGCCAGCAGACCGGGACAGGGGACCGGGGAGCTGTTTTTT.

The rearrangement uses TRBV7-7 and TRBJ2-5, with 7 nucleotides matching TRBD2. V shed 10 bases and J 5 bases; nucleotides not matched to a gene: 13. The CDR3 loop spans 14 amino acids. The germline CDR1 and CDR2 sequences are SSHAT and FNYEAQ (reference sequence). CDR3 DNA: TGTGCCATCTCCTTTGGGGGGGGTTCGGAGACCCAGTACTTC. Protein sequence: CAISFGGGSETQYF.

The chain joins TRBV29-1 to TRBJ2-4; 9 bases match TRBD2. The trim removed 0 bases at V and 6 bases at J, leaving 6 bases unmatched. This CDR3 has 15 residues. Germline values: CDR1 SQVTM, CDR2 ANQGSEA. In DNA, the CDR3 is TGCAGCGTTGAAGATCTTTTGCGGGGGGGAAACATTCAGTACTTC. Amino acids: CSVEDLLRGGNIQYF.